One and the same sample provided the 29 T cell receptor beta chains below, sequenced in a study of monozygotic twins with inflammatory bowel disease. TCRdb reprocessed the 5' RACE reads and reports one entry per CDR3 protein, with no DNA. The table for this sample gives around 380,000 distinct CDR3 sequences. The sequencing sample was made of blood. The receptors originated from a human donor with ulcerative colitis or Crohn's disease, or a healthy co-twin of an affected twin (not recorded which).

The rearrangement uses TRBV30 and TRBJ2-1; TCRdb proposes TRBD1, but this gene call is untestable without DNA. CDR1 GTSNPN and CDR2 SVGIG come from the germline V gene (reference sequence). CDR3 length: 15 residues. This chain's CDR3 is CAWGPPAGGYNEQFF.

The chain employs TRBV30 and TRBJ1-1. CDR1 is GTSNPN and CDR2 is SVGIG in the germline V gene (reference sequence). The CDR3 has 13 residues. CDR3 protein: CAWSGQENTEAFF.

V is TRBV20-1 and J is TRBJ1-1; without DNA, the TCRdb call of TRBD1 cannot be checked. CDR1 and CDR2 (germline): DFQATT, SNEGSKA (reference sequence). The CDR3 is 15 amino acids. The CDR3 spells CSARGRTGGADEAFF.

V gene TRBV20-1 combines with J gene TRBJ1-1; TCRdb names TRBD1, which stays unverified in the absence of DNA. The CDR3 runs to 14 residues. Germline V gives CDR1 DFQATT, CDR2 SNEGSKA (reference sequence). Here the CDR3 reads CSAGPGQGKIEAFF.

J is TRBJ2-3 and V is TRBV20-1; without DNA, the TCRdb call of TRBD1 cannot be checked. This CDR3 has 14 amino acids. Germline V gene sequence: CDR1 DFQATT, CDR2 SNEGSKA (reference sequence). The chain's CDR3 is CSARVVVQADTQYF.

The chain has TRBV28 and TRBJ2-2; without DNA, the TCRdb call of TRBD1 cannot be checked. The V gene's germline CDR1 is MDHEN and CDR2 SYDVKM. The CDR3 has 15 amino acids. The CDR3 loop is CASTWTGADTGELFF.

The rearrangement uses TRBV5-4 and TRBJ1-1. The CDR3 consists of 15 residues. CDR1 is SGHNT and CDR2 is YYREEE in the germline V gene (reference sequence). The CDR3 loop is CASSSDLSRNTEAFF.

This chain joins TRBV7-6 and TRBJ2-1; with no DNA, the TCRdb D assignment of TRBD2 cannot be verified. This CDR3 is built from 15 residues. The germline V gene encodes CDR1 SGHVS and CDR2 FNYEAQ. The CDR3 protein is CASSLDERAYNERFF.

The rearrangement links TRBV4-2 to TRBJ2-2; TCRdb lists TRBD2, though no DNA is available to test this call. The CDR3 runs to 16 residues. Germline V CDR1 and CDR2: LGHNA, YNFKEQ. The CDR3: CASRDSGGRNTGELFF.

The gene calls are TRBV20-1 and TRBJ1-1. CDR1 is DFQATT and CDR2 is SNEGSKA in the germline V gene (reference sequence). The CDR3 runs to 14 residues. This CDR3 is CSAREGQPNTEAFF.

The CDR3 sequence: CATSDLTSGYNEQFF. V usage is TRBV24-1 and J usage is TRBJ2-1; without DNA, the TCRdb call of TRBD2 cannot be checked. Germline loops: CDR1 KGHDR, CDR2 SFDVKD. The length of the CDR3 is 15 residues.

The chain is built from TRBV29-1 and TRBJ1-1; TCRdb calls TRBD1, which cannot be checked without DNA. Germline CDR1 SQVTM, CDR2 ANQGSEA. This CDR3 has 16 amino acids. The chain's CDR3 is CSVYLRDRQGITEAFF.

The rearrangement links TRBV20-1 to TRBJ1-1; the TRBD1 assignment by TCRdb is unverifiable without DNA. CDR1 is DFQATT and CDR2 is SNEGSKA in the germline V gene (reference sequence). This CDR3 spans 16 amino acids. CDR3 in amino acids: CSASGGAGQGSTEAFF.

This CDR3 is CASSVSGVNQPQHF. V gene TRBV9 combines with J gene TRBJ1-5; TCRdb reports TRBD1, a call that lacks DNA to check it against. CDR3 length: 14 amino acids. Germline CDR1 reads SGDLS; CDR2 reads YYNGEE.

The rearrangement links TRBV19 to TRBJ1-4; the TCRdb D gene call, TRBD1, has no DNA to confirm it. Germline values: CDR1 LNHDA, CDR2 SQIVND (reference sequence). This CDR3 is 15 amino acids long. This chain's CDR3 is CASSIARDSNEKLFF.

This chain uses TRBV6-1 with TRBJ2-7; TCRdb's assignment of TRBD1 cannot be checked, as there is no DNA. CDR3 length: 13 amino acids. Germline CDR1 and CDR2: MNHNS and SASEGT. CDR3 sequence reads: CASRETGSYEQYF.

The J gene is TRBJ1-5, the V gene TRBV2; the D gene TCRdb calls, TRBD1, cannot be checked with no DNA. Germline V CDR1 and CDR2: SNHLY, FYNNEI. This CDR3 is built from 14 residues. The CDR3: CASRAGTTDQPQHF.

The chain employs TRBV20-1 and TRBJ2-3; TCRdb's D gene call, TRBD2, goes unchecked for lack of DNA. Germline CDR1 is DFQATT and CDR2 is SNEGSKA (reference sequence). The CDR3 has 15 residues. The CDR3: CSAPTSGAYTDTQYF.

The chain uses TRBV15 and TRBJ2-5; TCRdb's D call of TRBD1 is untestable without DNA. This CDR3 comprises 15 residues. The germline V gene has CDR1 LNHNV and CDR2 YYDKDF (reference sequence). CDR3 protein: CATSRLSGGVETQYF.

This chain uses TRBV4-3 with TRBJ2-2; TCRdb names TRBD2, which stays unverified in the absence of DNA. This CDR3 comprises 16 residues. CDR1 is LGHNA, CDR2 YSLEER, per germline. The CDR3 sequence is CASSLGLAGVSGELFF.

The chain links TRBV5-6 to TRBJ2-1; TCRdb's D call of TRBD1 is untestable without DNA. Germline V gives CDR1 SGHDT, CDR2 YYEEEE. The CDR3 loop spans 13 amino acids. The CDR3 loop is CASSRRTVNEQFF.

The V call is TRBV13, the J call TRBJ2-1. Germline V gene sequence: CDR1 PRHDT, CDR2 FYEKMQ (reference sequence). CDR3 length: 13 residues. The CDR3 sequence is CASSVENDNEQFF.

The chain has TRBV6-4 and TRBJ2-4; TCRdb designates TRBD1, a call that cannot be tested without DNA. This CDR3 is 20 amino acids long. The germline V gene encodes CDR1 MRHNA and CDR2 SNTAGT. The CDR3 sequence: CASSDNKGTDPYLAKNIQYF.

V and J are TRBV10-3 and TRBJ1-3. The CDR3 is made up of 12 amino acids. CDR1 and CDR2 from the germline V gene are ENHRY and SYGVKD. CDR3 sequence reads: CAITAGGNTIYF.

This chain uses TRBV7-9 with TRBJ2-7; TCRdb picks TRBD1, but there is no DNA to check that call. The CDR3 contains 14 residues. Germline CDR1 reads SEHNR; CDR2 reads FQNEAQ (reference sequence). CDR3 sequence: CASSYSGTDYEQYF.

The rearrangement uses TRBV12-3 or TRBV12-4 and TRBJ2-7; the D call from TCRdb, TRBD1, cannot be confirmed without DNA. The CDR3 is 17 amino acids. The CDR3 here is CASIPGAGWVGSYEQYF.

V usage is TRBV7-2 and J usage is TRBJ2-5; absent DNA, TCRdb's TRBD2 call cannot be checked. The CDR3 loop spans 16 amino acids. CDR1 and CDR2 from the germline V gene are SGHTA and FQGNSA. This chain's CDR3 is CASSLGGWGYQETQYF.

This CDR3 is CSAKGLAFSYEQYF. The genes are TRBV20-1 and TRBJ2-7; no DNA is available, so the TRBD2 call from TCRdb remains unchecked. The germline V gene encodes CDR1 DFQATT and CDR2 SNEGSKA (reference sequence). CDR3 length equals 14 residues.

The V gene is TRBV12-3 or TRBV12-4, the J gene TRBJ2-7; the TCRdb D gene call, TRBD1, has no DNA to confirm it. The CDR3 covers 14 residues. This chain's CDR3 is CASARGDRPYEQYF.